Listed here are 27 T cell receptor beta chains from one sample, sequenced in a study of blood T cells in healthy people across ages. PCR was performed a second time for 7 to 11 cycles using a sample-barcoded 5' primer and a J-beta primer mix. TCRdb used MiXCR to reprocess the 5' RACE reads, holding one entry per CDR3 protein. The top ten clones hold 23% of a sample with around 1,800,000 distinct CDR3 sequences, about 39% of them seen once. The sample taken for sequencing was blood. The receptors were gathered from a human donor in good health.

This chain connects TRBV12-3 or TRBV12-4 to TRBJ1-4, with 8 bases aligning to TRBD1. V was pared by 2 bases and J by 8 bases, with 10 bases of the junction left unmatched. This CDR3 has 16 amino acids. The CDR3 bases are TGTGCCAGCAGTTTAAACCCCGAGACAGGGGTAGAAAAACTGTTTTTT. Amino acids: CASSLNPETGVEKLFF.

V is TRBV9 and J is TRBJ1-2, with D perhaps matching TRBD1 (5 bases). Trimming removed 2 bases from V and 7 bases from J, with 12 bases in between. CDR3 length: 13 residues. Germline CDR1 SGDLS, CDR2 YYNGEE. The chain's CDR3 is CASSVTDYCGYTF. In DNA form, the CDR3 reads TGTGCCAGCAGCGTGACAGATTATTGTGGCTACACCTTC.

The rearrangement joins TRBV5-5 to TRBJ2-1; D not resolved. V was pared by 7 bases and J by 9 bases, with 11 bases between. Germline V gene sequence: CDR1 SGHKS, CDR2 YYEKEE (reference sequence). The CDR3 covers 11 residues. CDR3 sequence: CASEQPTEQFF. CDR3 in DNA: TGTGCCAGCGAACAGCCGACTGAGCAGTTCTTC.

The V call is TRBV25-1, the J call TRBJ1-1; D may be TRBD1 (6 bases). Germline CDR1 MGHDK, CDR2 SYGVNS. V lost 1 base and J lost 1, with 10 bases in between. The CDR3 runs 15 residues. The chain's CDR3 is CASSELTQGNTEAFF. CDR3 sequence (DNA): TGTGCCAGCAGTGAATTGACACAGGGGAACACTGAAGCTTTCTTT. The full variable domain, in which reference TRBV25-1 and TRBJ1-1 provide the parts outside the CDR3, is EADIYQTPRYLVIGTGKKITLECSQTMGHDKMYWYQQDPGMELHLIHYSYGVNSTEKGDLSSESTVSRIRTEHFPLTLESARPSHTSQYLCASSELTQGNTEAFFGQGTRLTVV.

The gene calls are TRBV6-6 and TRBJ1-1; no clear D gene. The length of the CDR3 is 15 residues. Germline assignment: CDR1 MNHNY and CDR2 SVGAGI (reference sequence). Trimming pared 0 bases from V and 1 base from J, leaving 9 bases between. CDR3 nucleotide sequence: TGTGCCAGCAGTTACTCGGGAGTGAAGAACACTGAAGCTTTCTTT. Protein: CASSYSGVKNTEAFF.

The J gene is TRBJ2-3, the V gene TRBV7-9; D gene ambiguous. CDR3 length equals 15 residues. From germline, CDR1 is SEHNR and CDR2 FQNEAQ (reference sequence). The V gene lost 0 bases and the J gene lost 2 bases, with 9 bases spanning the gap. CDR3 sequence reads: CASSLAFGPTDTQYF. Here the CDR3 DNA reads TGTGCCAGCAGCTTAGCGTTCGGGCCCACAGATACGCAGTATTTT.

CDR3 nucleotide sequence: TGCGCCAGCAGCCAAGCCTACACCGGGACCTATGGCTACACCTTC. It encodes CASSQAYTGTYGYTF. The chain links TRBV4-1 to TRBJ1-2, with D perhaps TRBD1 (5 bases). The germline V and J ends were trimmed by 1 base and 4 bases, with 13 bases remaining between them. Germline V gene lookup returns CDR1 MGHRA and CDR2 YSYEKL. The CDR3 sequence is 15 residues long.

This clonotype was counted between two and nine times. The chain joins TRBV7-2 to TRBJ1-5, with a possible D match to TRBD1 (5 bases). This CDR3 region has 17 residues. Looked up from germline, CDR1 is SGHTA and CDR2 is FQGNSA. Trimming shortened V by 2 bases and J by 6 bases, and 20 bases separated the two germline ends. Here the CDR3 DNA reads TGTGCCAGCAGCTTAACCGGCCGGGCAGCCCAGGGTCAGCCCCAGCATTTT. It is translated as CASSLTGRAAQGQPQHF.

The gene calls are TRBV16 and TRBJ2-1; no reliable D call. Germline V gene lookup returns CDR1 KGHSY and CDR2 FQNENV. The ends were cut back, 1 base at V and 2 bases at J, with 18 bases in the middle. This CDR3 has 18 amino acids. Here the CDR3 DNA reads TGTGCCAGCAGCCAATTCTCCCCTCTCCGTGCCCCCTACAATGAGCAGTTCTTC. Translation gives CASSQFSPLRAPYNEQFF.

Note on this clonotype: A much larger clone lies a single base off, so this may be a read error. The V gene is TRBV7-9, the J gene TRBJ2-3; no reliable D call. Germline CDR1 is SEHNR and CDR2 is FQNEAQ (reference sequence). V was shortened by 3 bases and J by 0 bases, with 4 bases between the two germline ends. The CDR3 spans 13 residues. CDR3 nucleotide sequence: TGTGCCAGCAGCTTCAATAGCACAGATACGCAGTATTTT. This gives the protein CASSFNSTDTQYF.

V gene TRBV20-1 combines with J gene TRBJ1-1, with 8 nucleotides matching TRBD1. V trimming: 0 bases; J trimming: 4 bases; junction bases outside the gene matches: 7. Per germline, CDR1 DFQATT and CDR2 SNEGSKA (reference sequence). The CDR3 length is 15 residues. The CDR3 sequence: CSARDTGQGTTEAFF. The CDR3 coding sequence is TGCAGTGCTAGAGATACAGGACAGGGCACCACTGAAGCTTTCTTT.

This clonotype was detected only a few times. The rearrangement uses TRBV20-1 and TRBJ2-7; 8 bases line up with TRBD1. The J call is doubtful: the DNA matches TRBJ2-5 better. Germline assignment: CDR1 DFQATT and CDR2 SNEGSKA (reference sequence). The CDR3 loop spans 13 amino acids. The CDR3 reads CSLIGVTGGTQYF. CDR3 DNA: TGCAGCCTAATCGGGGTAACAGGGGGGACCCAGTACTTC.

This clonotype appeared many times. The J gene is TRBJ2-3, the V gene TRBV9; D unclear. Trimming pared 3 bases from V and 2 bases from J, leaving 1 base between. The CDR3 has 11 amino acids. Germline-derived CDR1 and CDR2 are SGDLS and YYNGEE. The CDR3 region has the DNA TGTGCCAGCAGCGCCACAGATACGCAGTATTTT. Translated, it gives CASSATDTQYF.

The chain links TRBV4-2 to TRBJ2-1; D unclear. The CDR3 is 15 amino acids. Germline V gene lookup returns CDR1 LGHNA and CDR2 YNFKEQ. V lost 0 bases and J 12 bases, leaving 18 bases between the germline ends. CDR3 loop: CASSQEGVGGPGQFF. The CDR3 nucleotides are TGTGCCAGCAGCCAAGAAGGAGTCGGCGGCCCGGGGCAGTTCTTC.

This clonotype was observed a handful of times. This rearrangement joins TRBV7-2 to TRBJ1-2; D is uncertain. The germline V and J ends were trimmed by 5 bases and 0 bases, with 13 bases remaining between them. Germline V gene data show CDR1 as SGHTA and CDR2 as FQGNSA. The CDR3 loop spans 15 amino acids. The CDR3 loop reads CASSPYRIANYGYTF. CDR3 coding DNA: TGTGCCAGCAGCCCGTACAGAATTGCTAACTATGGCTACACCTTC.

The chain is built from TRBV5-5 and TRBJ2-3; D is uncertain. This CDR3 is built from 14 residues. V was pared by 0 bases and J by 4 bases, with 9 bases between. Looked up from germline, CDR1 is SGHKS and CDR2 is YYEKEE (reference sequence). The CDR3: CASSLEVVADTQYF. The CDR3 DNA reads as TGTGCCAGCAGCTTGGAAGTGGTGGCAGATACGCAGTATTTT.

The gene calls are TRBV4-3 and TRBJ2-1; 11 bases are shared with TRBD2. The V gene's germline CDR1 is LGHNA and CDR2 YSLEER. V was pared by 1 base and J by 8 bases, with 7 bases of the junction left unmatched. CDR3 length: 16 amino acids. The CDR3 protein is CASSQGLAGGRDEQFF. CDR3 in DNA: TGCGCCAGCAGCCAAGGTTTAGCGGGGGGGCGGGATGAGCAGTTCTTC.

The chain is built from TRBV12-3 or TRBV12-4 and TRBJ2-1; 7 bases fit TRBD2. V dropped 6 bases and J dropped 7; count of bases not matched to a gene: 15. The CDR3 runs 16 residues. The chain's CDR3 is CASSPGGTAVLNEQFF. CDR3 bases: TGTGCCAGCAGCCCCGGGGGGACGGCTGTCCTAAATGAGCAGTTCTTC.

V is TRBV10-3 and J is TRBJ2-2; D possibly matches TRBD1 or TRBD2 (5 bases each). The CDR3 has 14 amino acids. Trimming shortened V by 11 bases and J by 5 bases, and 18 bases separated the two germline ends. Germline values: CDR1 ENHRY, CDR2 SYGVKD. The CDR3 is CAVLRGRTTGELFF. The CDR3 nucleotides are TGTGCCGTCCTCCGGGGCAGGACGACCGGGGAGCTGTTTTTT.

This clonotype turned up a few times. This rearrangement joins TRBV4-3 to TRBJ2-5; 10 nucleotides align to TRBD1. The DNA end is a closer match to TRBJ2-7, so the J assignment may be wrong. The CDR3 contains 16 residues. Germline loops: CDR1 LGHNA, CDR2 YSLEER. The CDR3 region is CASSQDVGTGDYEQYF. In nucleotides, the CDR3 is TGCGCCAGCAGCCAAGATGTAGGGACAGGGGACTACGAGCAGTACTTC.

This CDR3 reads CASSPTSGLGGNQPQHF. CDR3 DNA: TGTGCCAGCAGTCCAACCTCGGGCTTAGGGGGCAATCAGCCCCAGCATTTT. This sequence joins TRBV28 and TRBJ1-5; TRBD1 is a possible D gene (5 bases). This CDR3 has 17 amino acids. Between the trimmed V and J ends, which lost 5 bases and 2 bases, there was a span of 19 bases. Germline V gives CDR1 MDHEN, CDR2 SYDVKM.

This clonotype appeared a few times. The rearrangement uses TRBV27 and TRBJ2-4, with D possibly TRBD1 on 6 matching bases. The end of the DNA is better explained by TRBJ2-7, so the J call may be wrong. CDR3 length: 13 residues. Germline CDR1 MNHEY, CDR2 SMNVEV (reference sequence). The CDR3 sequence is CASTQGPAYEQYF. The DNA of the CDR3 is TGTGCCAGCACCCAGGGGCCTGCCTACGAGCAGTACTTC.

This clonotype has just a few counts. V usage is TRBV7-8 and J usage is TRBJ2-3; D ambiguous. This CDR3 comprises 14 residues. V lost 8 bases and J 7 bases, leaving 19 bases between the germline ends. Germline lookup yields CDR1 SGHVS and CDR2 FQNEAQ. CDR3 protein: CASFPRAGPHTQYF. As DNA, the CDR3 is TGTGCCAGCTTCCCTCGGGCTGGTCCCCATACGCAGTATTTT.

The rearrangement joins TRBV7-2 to TRBJ2-1; D possibly uses TRBD1 or TRBD2 (5 bases each). With 6 bases removed from V and 6 bases from J, the gap between germline ends came to 15 bases. The CDR3 runs to 14 residues. Germline V lookup: CDR1 SGHTA, CDR2 FQGNSA. CDR3 DNA sequence: TGTGCCAGCAGTCCGGGACCCATCCCCAATGAGCAGTTCTTC. Translated, it gives CASSPGPIPNEQFF.

This chain joins TRBV11-2 and TRBJ2-5; TRBD1 aligns across 9 bases. V dropped 11 bases and J dropped 2; count of bases not matched to a gene: 9. CDR1 and CDR2 (germline): SGHAT, FQNNGV. The length of the CDR3 is 14 residues. The CDR3 is CASQEDRGQETQYF. The CDR3 coding sequence is TGTGCCTCACAGGAGGACAGGGGTCAAGAGACCCAGTACTTC.

CDR3 residues: CASSYSVSFRSAQHF. The CDR3 nucleotides read TGTGCCAGCAGTTACTCGGTGTCATTCCGGTCCGCCCAGCATTTT. The chain has TRBV6-5 and TRBJ1-5, with D hard to call. The CDR3 spans 15 residues. Trimming pared 0 bases from V and 11 bases from J, leaving 17 bases between. Germline lookup yields CDR1 MNHEY and CDR2 SVGAGI.

The sample holds a few counts of this clonotype. The chain employs TRBV6-6 and TRBJ1-5; 7 nucleotides agree with TRBD1. The V segment lost 8 bases and the J segment 6 bases; nucleotides outside the gene matches: 4. CDR1 MNHNY and CDR2 SVGAGI come from the germline V gene (reference sequence). The CDR3 sequence is 12 residues long. CDR3 sequence reads: CASDRDAQPQHF. CDR3 nucleotide sequence: TGTGCCAGCGACAGGGACGCTCAGCCCCAGCATTTT.